These T cell receptor beta chains were read from a single sample in a study of blood T cell repertoires in COVID-19. Clones were read by immunoSEQ multiplex PCR, and TCRdb kept only the in-frame ones, dropping some. The repertoire holds about 50,000 clones, with approximately 89% as singletons. Sequences were obtained from peripheral blood. All receptors come from a man aged 80 or over with active or convalescent COVID-19. The CDR3 runs from the conserved cysteine through the conserved F or W.

V gene	J gene	CDR3 length	CDR3 protein
TRBV20-1	TRBJ2-2	16	CSASAAVNLNTGELFF
TRBV19	TRBJ2-5	15	CASSIMVSPPKTQYF
TRBV7-2	TRBJ2-3	15	CASSLTSGSSDTQYF
TRBV19	TRBJ2-7	14	CASSLTVPSGHQYF
TRBV7-8	TRBJ1-6	16	CASSFERGRLNSPLHF
TRBV13	TRBJ1-3	18	CASRLTPTGALSGNTIYF
TRBV6-5	TRBJ2-3	14	CASTYGGAGDTQYF
TRBV5-5	TRBJ1-2	14	CASSLLQENYGYTF
TRBV5-1	TRBJ2-7	15	CASSQGQGASYEQYF
TRBV5-6	TRBJ2-5	16	CASRPWTSGYQETQYF
TRBV4-2	TRBJ2-1	12	CASSQGRLEQFF
TRBV19	TRBJ2-1	16	CASSESGTGANNEQFF
TRBV28	TRBJ1-2	15	CASSVPGTGWGGYTF
TRBV19	TRBJ2-5	11	CASSFQSTQYF
TRBV7-9	TRBJ1-2	12	CASSSSGYGYTF
TRBV7-9	TRBJ1-4	15	CASSLARGSNEKLFF
TRBV7-9	TRBJ1-2	19	CASSPSPGQGDGFVYGYTF
TRBV2	TRBJ1-3	13	CASGTRGGNTIYF
TRBV29-1	TRBJ2-1	14	CSASQGVTYNEQFF
TRBV2	TRBJ2-1	13	CASQLAAYNEQFF
TRBV5-6	TRBJ1-4	16	CASSLARGPANEKLFF
TRBV6-1	TRBJ2-3	15	CASSEAGAFTDTQYF
TRBV5-5	TRBJ2-4	13	CASSLPQPGREDF
TRBV6-5	TRBJ1-1	14	CASSYGGTNTEAFF
TRBV27	TRBJ2-7	15	CASSLRGTIGSEQYF
TRBV25-1	TRBJ2-5	13	CASRRTGQETQYF
TRBV30	TRBJ1-6	13	CASGQGAESPLHF
TRBV5-1	TRBJ2-7	14	CASSLHPSSYEQYF
TRBV6-2/TRBV6-3	TRBJ2-1	14	CASSASGGHNEQFF
TRBV10-3	TRBJ2-3	15	CAISGRASGSDTQYF
TRBV5-6	TRBJ2-7	15	CASTPRPLRGYEQYF
TRBV27	TRBJ1-1	15	CASRIQGLENTEAFF
TRBV3-1/TRBV3-2	TRBJ2-3	19	CASSPRQGLAGGTTDTQYF
TRBV29-1	TRBJ1-1	14	CSVALRRRNTEAFF
TRBV6-2/TRBV6-3	TRBJ1-6	14	CASSWAQRRSPLHF
TRBV5-1	TRBJ1-2	15	CASSLAGQGAWGYTF
TRBV7-2	TRBJ2-3	16	CASSPGTGDVTDTQYF
TRBV10-1	TRBJ2-7	16	CASKPGSTGPPYEQYF
TRBV28	TRBJ2-1	18	CASSLGLAGGPSYNEQFF
TRBV7-9	TRBJ1-5	14	CASSFRSGNQPQHF
TRBV28	TRBJ2-1	12	CASSSVPNEQFF
TRBV5-1	TRBJ2-1	15	CASSLGDSSYNEQFF
TRBV19	TRBJ1-3	16	CASRIGTPRSGNTIYF
TRBV6-5	TRBJ1-1	11	CASRVTGRAFF
TRBV18	TRBJ1-1	14	CASSPGTANTEAFF
TRBV12-3/TRBV12-4	TRBJ1-1	13	CASRLTGVGEAFF
TRBV28	TRBJ1-2	15	CASSETGSANYGYTF
TRBV4-2	TRBJ2-3	15	CASSQYSGDTDTQYF
TRBV7-9	TRBJ1-3	14	CASSLTGAGNTIYF
TRBV6-4	TRBJ2-1	17	CASSDSLAGSSYNEQFF
TRBV23-1	TRBJ2-1	18	CASSQIQGLAGSHNEQFF
TRBV6-5	TRBJ1-5	11	CASTVRDRVHF
TRBV5-6	TRBJ1-2	15	CASSLEGGPNYGYTF
TRBV29-1	TRBJ1-1	11	CSVKTGPEAFF
TRBV7-3	TRBJ2-2	16	CASSLGQSANTGELFF
TRBV4-2	TRBJ1-1	15	CASSQDWELRVPAFF
TRBV11-2	TRBJ2-2	15	CASSRGTGGTGELFF
TRBV5-6	TRBJ2-5	11	CASSLGQTQYF
TRBV7-3	TRBJ2-1	13	CASSINRDNEQFF
TRBV4-3	TRBJ2-2	14	CASSQGSSSGELFF